This T cell receptor (beta chain) was sequenced for a study of T cell repertoires in cytomegalovirus infection. For the study at large: Public TCR beta signatures provided an indication of both CMV infection and a matching HLA type. Study-wide points: Carriers of CMV plus the relevant HLA were identified by cumulative public TCR beta family frequency. Clonotypes of TCR beta that were HLA-C-restricted and CMV-specific dominated the ex vivo response.

Comments on this clonotype: Its antigen is unknown.

TCRdb re-called the reads through MiXCR, storing one row per CDR3 protein. Of more than 400,000 distinct CDR3 sequences detected, 26% appear once; the ten largest clones hold about 12%. The CDR3 contains 12 residues. The germline CDR1 and CDR2 sequences are MDHEN and SYDVKM. V lost 6 bases and J lost 7; bases outside the gene matches: 3. The chain uses TRBV28 and TRBJ1-2; 9 bases agree with TRBD1. Sequencing was carried out using PBMCs. The sequence was collected from a human donor in good health (CMV status not recorded). Some clones in this sample may be carry-over from other donors' samples. The CDR3 region has the DNA TGTGCCAGCAGATTGACAGGGGGTGGCTACACCTTC. Its protein is CASRLTGGGYTF.